Below, one T cell receptor beta chain is given with its context. Which antigen it targets is not known. No per-base quality is available; no much larger clone lies one base away. The entry originates in a study of T cell repertoires in cytomegalovirus infection (dated by TCRdb to the late 2010s). Looking at the study overall: Donor HLA type was relevant to the analysis, as public TCR beta signatures indicated carriage of CMV infection together with the matching HLA type.

CDR1 and CDR2 (DFQATT, SNEGSKA) derive from the germline V gene (reference sequence). V is cut back by 3 bases and J by 6 bases, with 14 bases in the junction unmatched. The CDR3 holds 15 amino acids from the cysteine to the phenylalanine. Only the CDR3 portion is preserved as DNA: 45 bases, with reading frame beginning at the first base. The paper's findings and limits, for the study overall: The ex vivo response was dominated by HLA-C-restricted CMV-specific TCR beta clonotypes, which also provided the single most frequent clonotype in two of eight donors. In both this cohort and an independent roughly 400-donor cohort, the cumulative frequency of public TCR beta family members distinguished carriers of CMV infection plus the relevant HLA type.

Instrument on record: Illumina HiSeq 1500. TCRdb reran the public reads through fastp at Q25 and MiXCR, keeping productive beta chains. All rows with the same CDR3 protein become a single entry with the most common DNA and genes. The sample table contains around 7,500 distinct CDR3 sequences; only one count was recorded for roughly half of them. The ten largest clones add up to 70% to 75% of the sample. Recombination joined TRBV20-1 with TRBJ2-7, and 7 junctional nucleotides match TRBD1. The receptor was derived from a human donor in good health (CMV status not recorded). Some clones in this sample may be carry-over from other donors' samples. The material sequenced was PBMCs, sequenced either directly or after in vitro stimulation (not recorded which). The DNA reads as follows: TGCAGTGCTAGGAACGACAGGGCCTTTTCCCCCGAGCAGTACTTC. Its protein is CSARNDRAFSPEQYF.